The source of this TCR beta chain is a study of high-grade serous ovarian cancer treatment subgroups. Study in general: Mean per sample: approximately 14,000 reads, just under 7,500 unique TCR beta rearrangements. General study results and limits: Clonal relatedness tracked neoantigen level, and by trend copy number and mutation load. Spatial context was lost because tumors were sequenced in bulk. Different patients shared almost no repertoire; same-patient tumors shared about 0.1 to 0.8.

The CDR3 contains 15 residues. V lost 2 bases and J lost 3, with 11 bases in between. The germline V gene has CDR1 SGDLS and CDR2 YYNGEE. Assay used: immunoSEQ multiplex PCR; TCRdb lists only in-frame clones, some missing. The sample lists approximately 5,000 clones, about 70% occurring once. The tumor samples were collected prior to definitive surgery or chemotherapy. Concerning this clone: Its antigen is not identified.

This TCR derives from a human donor with high-grade serous ovarian cancer. Sequencing used tumor tissue. The gene calls are TRBV9 and TRBJ1-4, with D unresolved. CDR3 sequence reads: CASSVQDAPNEKLFF. CDR3 coding DNA: TGTGCCAGCAGCGTCCAGGATGCACCTAATGAAAAACTGTTTTTT.